Listed below are T cell receptor beta chains from one sample, sequenced in a study of identical twins. TCRdb re-called the 5' RACE reads with MiXCR, one entry per CDR3 protein. Among 500,000 to 600,000 distinct CDR3 sequences listed, 22% were seen once. These data also featured in a second study, about T cells expressing NK-cell markers.

Sequencing input: CD4+ T cells sorted from blood. Receptor source: a woman under 30 in good health. The CDR3 runs from the conserved cysteine through the conserved F or W. D genes are given only for firm matches. Size values are once, few and many counts, or a class for expanded clones, and some rows have none.

v_call: TRBV20-1; j_call: TRBJ2-7; clone_size: many; d_call: TRBD2; cdr3_nt: TGCAGTGCCTGGGCTAGCGGGAAGTACGAGCAGTACTTC; cdr3_aa: CSAWASGKYEQYF
v_call: TRBV12-3/TRBV12-4; j_call: TRBJ1-6; clone_size: NA; d_call: NA; cdr3_nt: TGTGCCAGCAGTCGACAGGCGATTAATTCACCCCTCCACTTT; cdr3_aa: CASSRQAINSPLHF
v_call: TRBV15; j_call: TRBJ1-6; clone_size: NA; d_call: NA; cdr3_nt: TGTGCCACCAGCAGACAGGGAGGTAATTCACCCCTCCACTTT; cdr3_aa: CATSRQGGNSPLHF
v_call: TRBV16; j_call: TRBJ1-2; clone_size: few; d_call: TRBD1; cdr3_nt: TGTGCCAGCAGCCAAGGACAGGGAGTATTCTATGGCTACACCTTC; cdr3_aa: CASSQGQGVFYGYTF
v_call: TRBV10-3; j_call: TRBJ2-5; clone_size: few; d_call: NA; cdr3_nt: TGTGCCATCAGTGACGCCAGGGCCGGAGAGACCCAGTACTTC; cdr3_aa: CAISDARAGETQYF
v_call: TRBV5-1; j_call: TRBJ2-1; clone_size: NA; d_call: TRBD2; cdr3_nt: TGCGCCAGCAGCGGGGAGGGCGGAGGGACTACCTACAATGAGCAGTTCTTC; cdr3_aa: CASSGEGGGTTYNEQFF
v_call: TRBV10-3; j_call: TRBJ2-1; clone_size: NA; d_call: NA; cdr3_nt: TGTGCCATCACCCAGGAGGCGACCGGTGACAATGAGCAGTTCTTC; cdr3_aa: CAITQEATGDNEQFF
v_call: TRBV9; j_call: TRBJ1-6; clone_size: few; d_call: TRBD1; cdr3_nt: TGTGCCAGCAGCCCGCGGACAGGGGTTGGTTCACCCCTCCACTTT; cdr3_aa: CASSPRTGVGSPLHF
v_call: TRBV18; j_call: TRBJ1-1; clone_size: few; d_call: NA; cdr3_nt: TGTGCCAGCTCACCTACGGACGGGGCGAACACTGAAGCTTTCTTT; cdr3_aa: CASSPTDGANTEAFF
v_call: TRBV5-1; j_call: TRBJ1-2; clone_size: NA; d_call: NA; cdr3_nt: TGCGCCAGCAGCTTGTTGGCAGCTAACTATGGCTACACCTTC; cdr3_aa: CASSLLAANYGYTF
v_call: TRBV6-1; j_call: TRBJ2-3; clone_size: NA; d_call: TRBD2; cdr3_nt: TGTGCCAGCAGAAGGGAGGGCGGGGGCACAGATACGCAGTATTTT; cdr3_aa: CASRREGGGTDTQYF
v_call: TRBV10-3; j_call: TRBJ1-1; clone_size: NA; d_call: NA; cdr3_nt: TGTGCCATCAGTGACGGGACGGGGAACACTGAAGCTTTCTTT; cdr3_aa: CAISDGTGNTEAFF
v_call: TRBV12-3/TRBV12-4; j_call: TRBJ1-6; clone_size: few; d_call: TRBD1; cdr3_nt: TGTGCCAGCAGACCCGGGACAGGGGGTTTATCACCCCTCCACTTT; cdr3_aa: CASRPGTGGLSPLHF
v_call: TRBV7-2; j_call: TRBJ2-7; clone_size: many; d_call: TRBD1; cdr3_nt: TGTGCCAGCAGCTGGGACAGGGGCTCCTACGAGCAGTACTTC; cdr3_aa: CASSWDRGSYEQYF
v_call: TRBV10-3; j_call: TRBJ2-3; clone_size: NA; d_call: NA; cdr3_nt: TGTGCCATCAGTGAACGAGGGATTAGCACAGATACGCAGTATTTT; cdr3_aa: CAISERGISTDTQYF
v_call: TRBV5-1; j_call: TRBJ2-4; clone_size: NA; d_call: NA; cdr3_nt: TGCGCCAGCAGCCAGCCCGGGGCCAGAAACATTCAGTACTTC; cdr3_aa: CASSQPGARNIQYF
v_call: TRBV7-7; j_call: TRBJ1-6; clone_size: NA; d_call: TRBD1; cdr3_nt: TGTGCTAGCAGCTCCGGGACAGATTCACCCCTCCACTTT; cdr3_aa: CASSSGTDSPLHF
v_call: TRBV20-1; j_call: TRBJ2-1; clone_size: NA; d_call: TRBD2; cdr3_nt: TGCAGTGCTGGGTCGATCGGGAGGGCCCCCAATGAGCAGTTCTTC; cdr3_aa: CSAGSIGRAPNEQFF
v_call: TRBV7-9; j_call: TRBJ1-3; clone_size: few; d_call: TRBD1; cdr3_nt: TGTGCCAGCAGCTGGGGTGGGACAGCCGGAAACACCATATATTTT; cdr3_aa: CASSWGGTAGNTIYF
v_call: TRBV7-3; j_call: TRBJ1-2; clone_size: few; d_call: NA; cdr3_nt: TGTGCCAGCAGCTTAAATGGCGGGCGATCTAACTATGGCTACACCTTC; cdr3_aa: CASSLNGGRSNYGYTF
v_call: TRBV5-1; j_call: TRBJ1-2; clone_size: few; d_call: TRBD1; cdr3_nt: TGCGCCAGCAGCTTGGCCCCGGGACAGATTATCTATGGCTACACCTTC; cdr3_aa: CASSLAPGQIIYGYTF
v_call: TRBV20-1; j_call: TRBJ2-5; clone_size: few; d_call: NA; cdr3_nt: TGCAGTGCTATCCTAGCTGTAGGGGAGACCCAGTACTTC; cdr3_aa: CSAILAVGETQYF
v_call: TRBV3-1; j_call: TRBJ2-7; clone_size: many; d_call: TRBD1; cdr3_nt: TGTGCCAGCAGCCAAAAACCGGGACAGGTAAACTACGAGCAGTACTTC; cdr3_aa: CASSQKPGQVNYEQYF
v_call: TRBV20-1; j_call: TRBJ1-4; clone_size: NA; d_call: NA; cdr3_nt: TGCAGTGCTAGAGGCTGGGGAGGGCAACTTAATGAAAAACTGTTTTTT; cdr3_aa: CSARGWGGQLNEKLFF
v_call: TRBV5-1; j_call: TRBJ2-1; clone_size: few; d_call: NA; cdr3_nt: TGCGCCAGCAGCTTGTGGGAAGGCTACAATGAGCAGTTCTTC; cdr3_aa: CASSLWEGYNEQFF
v_call: TRBV11-2; j_call: TRBJ2-1; clone_size: few; d_call: NA; cdr3_nt: TGTGCCAGCAGGGTCGTCGGGGGCTCCTACAATGAGCAGTTCTTC; cdr3_aa: CASRVVGGSYNEQFF
v_call: TRBV29-1; j_call: TRBJ1-1; clone_size: NA; d_call: NA; cdr3_nt: TGCAGCGTTGATGGTCGCGCTGAAGCTTTCTTT; cdr3_aa: CSVDGRAEAFF
v_call: TRBV29-1; j_call: TRBJ2-2; clone_size: few; d_call: TRBD2; cdr3_nt: TGCAGCGTTCGGGGGGTATCCGGGGAGCTGTTTTTT; cdr3_aa: CSVRGVSGELFF
v_call: TRBV20-1; j_call: TRBJ2-3; clone_size: many; d_call: NA; cdr3_nt: TGCAGTGCGGGCTTTCGCAGCACAGATACGCAGTATTTT; cdr3_aa: CSAGFRSTDTQYF
v_call: TRBV7-6; j_call: TRBJ2-5; clone_size: NA; d_call: NA; cdr3_nt: TGTGCCAGCAGCCAACCAGGACTCAGGGATAAGACCCAGTACTTC; cdr3_aa: CASSQPGLRDKTQYF
v_call: TRBV24-1; j_call: TRBJ2-3; clone_size: few; d_call: NA; cdr3_nt: TGTGCCACCAGTGATTCAGGAGGGGCAACAGATACGCAGTATTTT; cdr3_aa: CATSDSGGATDTQYF
v_call: TRBV11-3; j_call: TRBJ2-7; clone_size: NA; d_call: TRBD2; cdr3_nt: TGTGCCAGCAGAATACGAGGGACTAGCGGGAGAAGGGAGCAGTACTTC; cdr3_aa: CASRIRGTSGRREQYF
v_call: TRBV6-2/TRBV6-3; j_call: TRBJ2-1; clone_size: NA; d_call: NA; cdr3_nt: TGTGCCAGCACTAAATTTGGCAATGAGCAGTTCTTC; cdr3_aa: CASTKFGNEQFF
v_call: TRBV29-1; j_call: TRBJ1-2; clone_size: few; d_call: NA; cdr3_nt: TGCAGCGTTGAGCAGGACACTAACTATGGCTACACCTTC; cdr3_aa: CSVEQDTNYGYTF
v_call: TRBV20-1; j_call: TRBJ2-5; clone_size: NA; d_call: NA; cdr3_nt: TGCAGTGCTAGAGAGACTAACCAAGAGACCCAGTACTTC; cdr3_aa: CSARETNQETQYF
v_call: TRBV9; j_call: TRBJ2-7; clone_size: NA; d_call: NA; cdr3_nt: TGTGCCAGCAGCGTAGGAGTGCATGACTACGAGCAGTACTTC; cdr3_aa: CASSVGVHDYEQYF
v_call: TRBV5-6; j_call: TRBJ1-2; clone_size: few; d_call: NA; cdr3_nt: TGTGCCAGCAGACAGCAGGGAGGCTACACCTTC; cdr3_aa: CASRQQGGYTF
v_call: TRBV10-3; j_call: TRBJ2-3; clone_size: few; d_call: TRBD2; cdr3_nt: TGTGCCATCAGTGAGTCGAACCTAGCGGGAGCAGATACGCAGTATTTT; cdr3_aa: CAISESNLAGADTQYF
v_call: TRBV6-1; j_call: TRBJ2-5; clone_size: few; d_call: NA; cdr3_nt: TGTGCCAGCACCACGGGGGCTACGGCGACGACCCAGTACTTC; cdr3_aa: CASTTGATATTQYF
v_call: TRBV5-6; j_call: TRBJ1-5; clone_size: few; d_call: NA; cdr3_nt: TGTGCCAGCAGCTTGGCCGAGGGGAAGGTGCAGCCCCAGCATTTT; cdr3_aa: CASSLAEGKVQPQHF
v_call: TRBV6-5; j_call: TRBJ1-2; clone_size: NA; d_call: NA; cdr3_nt: TGTGCCAGCAGTTATAGCGGCCCCCAAGGAGGCTACACCTTC; cdr3_aa: CASSYSGPQGGYTF
v_call: TRBV6-5; j_call: TRBJ2-7; clone_size: few; d_call: NA; cdr3_nt: TGTGCCAGCAGTTACGGTCGAAGCTCCTACGAGCAGTACTTC; cdr3_aa: CASSYGRSSYEQYF
v_call: TRBV6-5; j_call: TRBJ2-7; clone_size: NA; d_call: TRBD1; cdr3_nt: TGTGCCAGCAGTTACGGGCGGACAGGGGGCTACGAGCAGTACTTC; cdr3_aa: CASSYGRTGGYEQYF
v_call: TRBV9; j_call: TRBJ2-2; clone_size: NA; d_call: NA; cdr3_nt: TGTGCCAGCAGCGTAGGAGAAGGGAAGGGCGGGGAGCTGTTTTTT; cdr3_aa: CASSVGEGKGGELFF
v_call: TRBV9; j_call: TRBJ2-1; clone_size: NA; d_call: NA; cdr3_nt: TGTGCCAGCAGCGCTCCCCCGGGACACTTAAACAATGAGCAGTTCTTC; cdr3_aa: CASSAPPGHLNNEQFF
v_call: TRBV7-8; j_call: TRBJ2-7; clone_size: few; d_call: TRBD1; cdr3_nt: TGTGCCAGCAGCCGACACGGACCAGGGGGCTACGAGCAGTACTTC; cdr3_aa: CASSRHGPGGYEQYF
v_call: TRBV5-1; j_call: TRBJ2-1; clone_size: NA; d_call: NA; cdr3_nt: TGCGCCAGCAGCCGGAGGGGGGGGACCCTCTACAATGAGCAGTTCTTC; cdr3_aa: CASSRRGGTLYNEQFF
v_call: TRBV15; j_call: TRBJ1-5; clone_size: NA; d_call: NA; cdr3_nt: TGTGCCACCAGCAGAGCCACGGGTTACAATCAGCCCCAGCATTTT; cdr3_aa: CATSRATGYNQPQHF
v_call: TRBV15; j_call: TRBJ2-3; clone_size: NA; d_call: TRBD2; cdr3_nt: TGTGCCACCAGCAGGGTAGCGGGGGGGTTTACGCAGTATTTT; cdr3_aa: CATSRVAGGFTQYF
v_call: TRBV20-1; j_call: TRBJ2-7; clone_size: NA; d_call: NA; cdr3_nt: TGCAGTGCCCTTAGGGGGGGGCCCAACGAGCAGTACTTC; cdr3_aa: CSALRGGPNEQYF
v_call: TRBV15; j_call: TRBJ2-6; clone_size: NA; d_call: NA; cdr3_nt: TGTGCCACCAGCAGAGGAGGGTTCTCTGGGGCCAACGTCCTGACTTTC; cdr3_aa: CATSRGGFSGANVLTF